The 18 T cell receptor beta chains given below trace back to one sample, sequenced in a study of OX40 agonist ivuxolimab in advanced cancers. The library was produced with the immunoSEQ multiplex PCR assay. The table comes from immuneACCESS by way of TCRdb, which keeps in-frame sequences with V and J called. Part of the clones is missing from these tables; in studies checked, under half for an unresolved V gene and the rest for unknown reasons. For this sample the table gives 30,000 or so clones, of which about nine tenths were detected only once. The top ten clonotypes cover roughly 24% of the sample. Here the sequenced sample was CD4+ or CD8+ T cells sorted from blood, taken in a trial of the OX40 agonist ivuxolimab. These TCRs come from an adult with an advanced solid tumor such as melanoma, head and neck, liver or kidney cancer.

J is TRBJ2-2 and V is TRBV5-1, with D unclear. V lost 0 bases and J lost 7, with 10 bases in between. Germline-derived CDR1 and CDR2 are SGHRS and YFSETQ. The CDR3 is made up of 14 amino acids. CDR3 sequence (DNA): TGCGCCAGCAGCTTGGTTGGAGCTGACGGGGAGCTGTTTTTT. Translated: CASSLVGADGELFF.

V and J are TRBV6-4 and TRBJ1-1, with 7 bases identical to TRBD1. CDR1 MRHNA and CDR2 SNTAGT come from the germline V gene. V lost 0 bases to trimming and J lost 0 bases; unmatched junction nucleotides: 4. CDR3 length equals 16 residues. The CDR3 DNA sequence: TGTGCCAGCAGTGACTCCCCGACAGGGATGAACACTGAAGCTTTCTTT. The encoded protein is CASSDSPTGMNTEAFF.

The chain carries TRBV12-5 and TRBJ2-7, with a possible D match to TRBD2 (5 bases). This CDR3 is 16 amino acids long. V lost 0 bases, J lost 1 base, and 13 bases lay in between. Germline CDR1 LGHNT, CDR2 FRNRAP. CDR3 amino acids: CASGLVLVQNSYEQYF. As DNA, the CDR3 is TGTGCTAGTGGTTTGGTACTAGTACAGAATTCCTACGAGCAGTACTTC. Variable domain in full (rest from reference TRBV12-5 and TRBJ2-7): DARVTQTPRHKVTEMGQEVTMRCQPILGHNTVFWYRQTMMQGLELLAYFRNRAPLDDSGMPKDRFSAEMPDATLATLKIQPSEPRDSAVYFCASGLVLVQNSYEQYFGPGTRLTVT.

The chain couples TRBV27 to TRBJ2-1, with 13 bases that match TRBD2. The CDR3 is 15 residues long. Germline CDR1 and CDR2: MNHEY and SMNVEV (reference sequence). The ends lost 5 bases at V and 9 bases at J; junction bases unmatched: 7. CDR3 amino acids: CASSIGTSGNSEQFF. In DNA form, the CDR3 reads TGTGCCAGCAGTATCGGGACTAGCGGGAATAGTGAGCAGTTCTTC.

J is TRBJ2-5 and V is TRBV30; 10 bases line up with TRBD2. The length of the CDR3 is 17 residues. CDR1 is GTSNPN and CDR2 is SVGIG in the germline V gene (reference sequence). J gave up 4 bases and V 0 bases, and 11 bases lay outside the gene matches. The chain's CDR3 is CAWSVAQSGRVLETQYF. CDR3 in DNA: TGTGCCTGGAGTGTAGCCCAGAGCGGGAGGGTTTTAGAGACCCAGTACTTC.

The V gene is TRBV6-5, the J gene TRBJ2-1, with 7 bases matching TRBD2. The V segment lost 10 bases and the J segment 0 bases; nucleotides outside the gene matches: 3. CDR1 and CDR2 (germline): MNHEY, SVGAGI. The CDR3 has 13 amino acids. The CDR3 region has the DNA TGTGCCACTCGGGACTACTCCTACAATGAGCAGTTCTTC. Its protein is CATRDYSYNEQFF.

A remark on this clone: A read error may account for a junction end that differs from germline. The chain is built from TRBV28 and TRBJ2-1; no clear D gene. The CDR3 has 9 residues. CDR1 MDHEN and CDR2 SYDVKM come from the germline V gene. The CDR3 nucleotides read TGCGCCGTGGGGTATGAGCAGTTCTTC. It specifies CAVGYEQFF. Supplemented by reference TRBV28 and TRBJ2-1, the full variable domain reads DVKVTQSSRYLVKRTGEKVFLECVQDMDHENMFWYRQDPGLGLRLIYFSYDVKMKEKGDIPEGYSVSREKKERFSLILESASTNQTSMYLCAVGYEQFFGPGTRLTVL.

V is TRBV6-5 and J is TRBJ1-3; D remains ambiguous. This CDR3 contains 13 residues. CDR1 and CDR2 from the germline V gene are MNHEY and SVGAGI. V was trimmed by 7 bases and J by 0 bases, leaving 7 bases between them. CDR3 sequence reads: CASTANSGNTIYF. The CDR3 region has the DNA TGTGCCAGCACTGCTAACTCTGGAAACACCATATATTTT.

The chain couples TRBV27 to TRBJ2-5; the D gene is possibly TRBD1 (5 bases). CDR3 length: 17 amino acids. Germline-derived CDR1 and CDR2 are MNHEY and SMNVEV (reference sequence). V lost 3 bases and J lost 3, with 20 bases in between. CDR3 sequence (DNA): TGTGCCAGCAGTTTTAACGACAGCTCCGATGGTGAAGAGACCCAGTACTTC. As protein: CASSFNDSSDGEETQYF.

The gene calls are TRBV7-9 and TRBJ1-1, with TRBD1 matching over 7 bases. Germline V lookup: CDR1 SEHNR, CDR2 FQNEAQ (reference sequence). The CDR3 covers 15 residues. V was clipped by 2 bases and J by 4 bases; unmatched bases: 7. CDR3 coding DNA: TGTGCCAGCAGCTTACATGGCAGGGGGTTCACTGAAGCTTTCTTT. As protein: CASSLHGRGFTEAFF.

The chain employs TRBV27 and TRBJ1-1, with TRBD1 as a possible D gene (5 bases). With 5 bases removed from V and 0 bases from J, the gap between germline ends came to 13 bases. CDR1 MNHEY and CDR2 SMNVEV come from the germline V gene (reference sequence). This CDR3 comprises 15 residues. In nucleotides, the CDR3 is TGTGCCAGCAGTCCTACAGGCGGGATGAACACTGAAGCTTTCTTT. It encodes CASSPTGGMNTEAFF.

The chain employs TRBV27 and TRBJ1-2, with a possible D match to TRBD1 (6 bases). Germline CDR1 reads MNHEY; CDR2 reads SMNVEV (reference sequence). The V end was cut by 3 bases, the J end by 4 bases, with 15 bases between. The CDR3 spans 15 residues. The CDR3 region is CASSFLGGDGYGYTF. DNA of the CDR3: TGTGCCAGCAGTTTCCTGGGGGGCGATGGCTATGGCTACACCTTC.

The rearrangement uses TRBV2 and TRBJ2-7, with 12 bases that match TRBD2. After removal of 5 bases from V and 4 bases from J, the junction contained 12 bases not matched to a gene. CDR3 length: 17 amino acids. CDR1 and CDR2 from the germline V gene are SNHLY and FYNNEI. Here the CDR3 DNA reads TGTGCCAGCAGTCCAAGACTAGCGGGAGATGGGCGTTACGAGCAGTACTTC. This encodes CASSPRLAGDGRYEQYF.

This chain links TRBV15 with TRBJ2-1, with a weak D call TRBD1 (5 bases). The CDR3 has 14 amino acids. The V gene lost 0 bases and the J gene lost 10 bases, with 13 bases spanning the gap. Germline loops: CDR1 LNHNV, CDR2 YYDKDF (reference sequence). The CDR3 bases are TGTGCCACCAGCAGAGAGACAGCCAATTTCGAGCAGTTCTTC. This sequence encodes CATSRETANFEQFF.

A note on this clone: Other DNA variants within this sample encode the same CDR3. V and J are TRBV4-1 and TRBJ2-2; D is uncertain. The length of the CDR3 is 14 residues. In germline, CDR1 is MGHRA, CDR2 YSYEKL. Trimming left V 6 bases short and J 6 bases short, with 14 bases between. As DNA, the CDR3 is TGCGCCAGCAGTCACGGACCAGGCCCCGGGGAGCTGTTTTTT. Translated: CASSHGPGPGELFF.

The chain joins TRBV10-2 to TRBJ1-5; 7 bases fit TRBD1. The junction had 7 bases not matched to a gene; V was cut back by 4 bases and J by 4 bases. Germline-derived CDR1 and CDR2 are WSHSY and SAAADI. The CDR3 is made up of 15 amino acids. The CDR3 region has the DNA TGCGCCAGCAGTGGGGGGGACAGCCAAAATCAGCCCCAGCATTTT. Translating it yields CASSGGDSQNQPQHF.

In this sample, this clone turned up once. The chain has TRBV9 and TRBJ1-1, with 11 bases that match TRBD1. The CDR3 loop spans 15 amino acids. V shed 3 bases, J shed 7 bases, and the junction held 8 bases outside the gene matches. Germline V gene lookup returns CDR1 SGDLS and CDR2 YYNGEE. In DNA, the CDR3 is TGTGCCAGCAGCGGCCTGAGGGGACAGGGGGTTGAAGCTTTCTTT. Translated, it gives CASSGLRGQGVEAFF.

This clone was picked up a small number of times. The rearrangement links TRBV7-2 to TRBJ1-5; weak D call: TRBD1 (5 bases). Germline-derived CDR1 and CDR2 are SGHTA and FQGNSA. There are 15 residues in the CDR3. V was cut by 1 base and J by 3 bases, with 10 bases left in between. The DNA of the CDR3 is TGTGCCAGCAGCTTAGATGGGGCGTACAATCAGCCCCAGCATTTT. Amino acids: CASSLDGAYNQPQHF.